This T cell receptor (beta chain) was recovered during a study of blood T cell repertoires in COVID-19. About the research overall: Samples of COVID-19 (acute and convalescent) were obtained from the United States, Italy and Spain. T cells, B-cell-depleted T cells, or PBMCs supplied cDNA or gDNA.

Enrolled during active infection, Seattle patients were then followed longitudinally. Measured with immunoSEQ multiplex PCR; TCRdb has only the in-frame clones, and not every one. The data contain 300,000 to 400,000 clones, 80% to 90% of them seen just once; the ten biggest clones take up around 3%. Trimming cost V 1 base and J 4 bases, with 10 bases left between them. The CDR3 is 14 residues long. CDR1 LGHNA and CDR2 YSLEER come from the germline V gene. This receptor was identified in a woman in her thirties with COVID-19, enrolled during active disease. The rearrangement uses TRBV4-3 and TRBJ1-1; D is undetermined. The sequenced material came from peripheral blood. The CDR3 nucleotides read TGCGCCAGCAGCCAAGTTTTAGGGAGCACTGAAGCTTTCTTT. Translation: CASSQVLGSTEAFF.